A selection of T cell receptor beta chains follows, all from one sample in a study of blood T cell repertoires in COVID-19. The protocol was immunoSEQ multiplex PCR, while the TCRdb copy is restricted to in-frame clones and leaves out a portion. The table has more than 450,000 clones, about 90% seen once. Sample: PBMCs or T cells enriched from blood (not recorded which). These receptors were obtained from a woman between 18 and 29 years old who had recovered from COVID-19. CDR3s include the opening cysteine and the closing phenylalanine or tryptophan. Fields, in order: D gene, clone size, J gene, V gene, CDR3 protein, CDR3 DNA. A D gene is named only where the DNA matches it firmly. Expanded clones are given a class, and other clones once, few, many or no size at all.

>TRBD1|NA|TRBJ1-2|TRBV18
CASFSGTGGADYGYTF
TGTGCCAGCTTTTCCGGGACAGGGGGTGCGGACTATGGCTACACCTTC
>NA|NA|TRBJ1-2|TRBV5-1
CASSPLTGLGGYTF
TGCGCCAGCAGCCCCCTGACAGGACTAGGTGGCTACACCTTC
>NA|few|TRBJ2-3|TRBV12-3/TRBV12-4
CASSFADTQYF
TGTGCCAGCAGTTTCGCAGATACGCAGTATTTT
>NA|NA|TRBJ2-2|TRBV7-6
CASSLNRYSTGELFF
TGTGCCAGCAGCTTGAACCGTTACTCCACCGGGGAGCTGTTTTTT
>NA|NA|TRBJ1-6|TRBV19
CASMVRQGSSPLHF
TGTGCCAGTATGGTGCGGCAGGGGAGTTCACCCCTCCACTTT
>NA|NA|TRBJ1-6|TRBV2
CASRVSNNSPLHF
TGTGCCAGCAGGGTTAGTAATAATTCACCCCTCCACTTT
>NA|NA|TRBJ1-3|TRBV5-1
CASSLASLSGNTIYF
TGCGCCAGCAGCTTGGCCTCCCTCTCTGGAAACACCATATATTTT
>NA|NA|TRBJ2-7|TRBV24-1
CATSVAGRRVETYEQYF
TGTGCCACCAGTGTGGCAGGGAGGCGAGTCGAAACCTACGAGCAGTACTTC
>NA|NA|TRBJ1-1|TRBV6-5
CASSRGGATGTEAFF
TGTGCCAGCAGCCGAGGGGGGGCCACGGGGACTGAAGCTTTCTTT
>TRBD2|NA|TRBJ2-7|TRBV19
CASSPSGGAYEQYF
TGTGCCAGTAGCCCTAGCGGGGGGGCGTACGAGCAGTACTTC
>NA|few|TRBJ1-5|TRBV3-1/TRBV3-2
CASSRAANQPQHF
TGTGCCAGCAGCCGGGCTGCTAATCAGCCCCAGCATTTT
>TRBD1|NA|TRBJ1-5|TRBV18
CASSPLSGGQGARQPQHF
TGTGCCAGCTCACCACTCTCCGGGGGACAGGGGGCCCGACAGCCCCAGCATTTT
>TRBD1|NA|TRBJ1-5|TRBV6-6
CASSPGQGIVGNQPQHF
TGTGCCAGCAGTCCGGGACAGGGAATTGTGGGCAATCAGCCCCAGCATTTT
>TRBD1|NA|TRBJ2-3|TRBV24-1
CATSPPPGTETDTQYF
TGTGCCACCAGTCCACCCCCCGGGACAGAGACAGATACGCAGTATTTT
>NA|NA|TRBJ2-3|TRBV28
CASSLTGDTQYF
TGTGCCAGCAGTTTGACCGGGGATACGCAGTATTTT
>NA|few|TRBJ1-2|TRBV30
CAWTLASYGYTF
TGTGCCTGGACTCTGGCCAGCTATGGCTACACCTTC
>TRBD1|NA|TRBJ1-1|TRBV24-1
CATSESGTATEAFF
TGTGCCACCAGTGAAAGTGGGACAGCAACTGAAGCTTTCTTT
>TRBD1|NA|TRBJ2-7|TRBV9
CASSADAGTGGEQYF
TGTGCCAGCAGCGCCGACGCCGGGACAGGGGGCGAGCAGTACTTC
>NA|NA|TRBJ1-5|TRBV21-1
CASSETGGVGVRTYSNQPQHF
TGTGCCAGCAGCGAAACAGGGGGCGTCGGGGTTAGGACCTATAGCAATCAGCCCCAGCATTTT
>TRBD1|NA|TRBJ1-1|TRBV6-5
CATLWGQMNTEAFF
TGTGCCACATTATGGGGACAGATGAACACTGAAGCTTTCTTT
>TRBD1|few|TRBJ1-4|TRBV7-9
CASSGTEQEKLFF
TGTGCCAGCTCCGGGACAGAACAAGAAAAACTGTTTTTT
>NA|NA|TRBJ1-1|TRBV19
CASSEGTAGTEAFF
TGTGCCAGTAGTGAAGGGACCGCGGGAACTGAAGCTTTCTTT
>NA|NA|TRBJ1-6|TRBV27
CASSLRGRDGDYNSPLHF
TGTGCCAGCAGTTTAAGGGGAAGGGATGGGGATTATAATTCACCCCTCCACTTT
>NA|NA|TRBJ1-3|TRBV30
CAWRSLGNTIYF
TGTGCCTGGAGGTCTCTAGGAAACACCATATATTTT
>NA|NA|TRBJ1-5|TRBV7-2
CASSPRRNRLDQPQHF
TGTGCCAGCAGCCCAAGACGGAACAGATTGGATCAGCCCCAGCATTTT
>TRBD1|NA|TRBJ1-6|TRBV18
CASSETGYNSPLHF
TGTGCCAGCTCAGAGACAGGGTATAATTCACCCCTCCACTTT
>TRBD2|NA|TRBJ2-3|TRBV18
CASSSGTSGGARDTQYF
TGTGCCAGCTCATCCGGGACTAGCGGGGGGGCCAGAGATACGCAGTATTTT
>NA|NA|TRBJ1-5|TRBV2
CASSEWEGQPQHF
TGTGCCAGCAGTGAATGGGAGGGTCAGCCCCAGCATTTT
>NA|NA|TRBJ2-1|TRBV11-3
CASSLGENEQFF
TGTGCCAGCAGCTTAGGGGAGAATGAGCAGTTCTTC
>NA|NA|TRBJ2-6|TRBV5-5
CASSLLQSGANVLTF
TGTGCCAGCAGCCTGCTCCAGTCTGGGGCCAACGTCCTGACTTTC
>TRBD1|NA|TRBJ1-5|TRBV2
CASLGQPNQPQHF
TGTGCCAGCTTGGGACAGCCCAATCAGCCCCAGCATTTT
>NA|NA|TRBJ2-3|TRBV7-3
CASSELGQTDTQYF
TGTGCCAGCAGCGAACTGGGACAAACAGATACGCAGTATTTT
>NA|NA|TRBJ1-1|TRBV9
CASSVVGTGGTEAFF
TGTGCCAGCAGCGTAGTTGGGACCGGGGGGACTGAAGCTTTCTTT
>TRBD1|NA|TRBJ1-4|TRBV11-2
CASSLLGTGNEKLFF
TGTGCCAGCAGCTTATTGGGGACAGGGAATGAAAAACTGTTTTTT
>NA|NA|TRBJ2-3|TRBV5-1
CASSPEKHTDTQYF
TGCGCCAGCAGCCCGGAGAAGCACACAGATACGCAGTATTTT
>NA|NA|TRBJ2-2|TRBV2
CASSEAGSSGGELFF
TGTGCCAGCAGTGAAGCCGGGAGTTCAGGCGGGGAGCTGTTTTTT
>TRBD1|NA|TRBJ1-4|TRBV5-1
CASSPGQGDEKLFF
TGCGCCAGCAGCCCGGGACAGGGAGATGAAAAACTGTTTTTT
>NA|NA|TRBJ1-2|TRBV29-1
CSVEDTSGGARFYTF
TGCAGCGTTGAAGATACGTCGGGGGGCGCACGTTTCTACACCTTC
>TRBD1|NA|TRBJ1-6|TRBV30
CASQWTGWGSPLHF
TGTGCCTCCCAATGGACAGGGTGGGGTTCACCCCTCCACTTT
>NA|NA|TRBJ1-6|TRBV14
CASSQDKGRGDSPLHF
TGTGCCAGCAGCCAAGATAAGGGCAGGGGAGATTCACCCCTCCACTTT
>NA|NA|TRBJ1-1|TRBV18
CASSPPAGMNTEAFF
TGTGCCAGCTCACCTCCCGCAGGGATGAACACTGAAGCTTTCTTT
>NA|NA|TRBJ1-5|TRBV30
CAWSRRGEGSNQPQHF
TGTGCCTGGAGTAGGCGGGGCGAAGGGAGCAATCAGCCCCAGCATTTT
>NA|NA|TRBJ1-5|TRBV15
CATSRDRGGPQPQHF
TGTGCCACCAGCAGAGATAGAGGAGGGCCTCAGCCCCAGCATTTT